This is a list of T cell receptor beta chains from one sample in a study of blood T cell repertoires in COVID-19. Assay: immunoSEQ multiplex PCR; the TCRdb copy retains only in-frame clones and omits some. The table lists more than 300,000 clones, 88% of them singletons. The sample taken for sequencing was PBMCs or T cells enriched from blood (not recorded which). The receptors come from a woman under 30 who had recovered from COVID-19. The CDR3 runs from the conserved cysteine through the conserved F or W. D genes are given only for firm matches. Some rows have no size entry. The others give once, few or many, or a class for an expanded clone.

TRBV7-6,TRBJ2-7,NA,NA,TGTGCCAGCAGCTTAACCGGGACATCATCCTACGAGCAGTACTTC,CASSLTGTSSYEQYF
TRBV19,TRBJ2-1,NA,NA,TGTGCCAGTAGTCCTTGGACGGGATACAATGAGCAGTTCTTC,CASSPWTGYNEQFF
TRBV27,TRBJ2-1,NA,TRBD2,TGTGCCAGCAGTTGGTCTAGCGGGGGGAATGAGCAGTTCTTC,CASSWSSGGNEQFF
TRBV13,TRBJ1-4,NA,NA,TGTGCCAGCAGCTTGAGACAGGACAGCACTAATGAAAAACTGTTTTTT,CASSLRQDSTNEKLFF
TRBV7-6,TRBJ1-1,NA,NA,TGTGCCAGCAGCGACAGAGTTGAAGCTTTCTTT,CASSDRVEAFF
TRBV6-5,TRBJ1-6,few,TRBD1,TGTGCCAGCACCCTGGACAGGCTAGGGAGTTCACCCCTCCACTTT,CASTLDRLGSSPLHF
TRBV4-2,TRBJ1-2,NA,TRBD1,TGTGCCAGCAGCCAACCATTGGGACAGGGAACGAAAGGCTACACCTTC,CASSQPLGQGTKGYTF
TRBV9,TRBJ1-2,NA,TRBD1,TGTGCCAGCAGCGTAGGAGGGGGCGACTATGGCTACACCTTC,CASSVGGGDYGYTF
TRBV21-1,TRBJ1-1,NA,NA,TGTGCCAGCAGCCCCCGGCTGGACATTGAAGCTTTCTTT,CASSPRLDIEAFF
TRBV5-4,TRBJ2-1,NA,NA,TGTGCCAGCAGCCAGGGGACCCAGAGCAGGGGTGAGCAGTTCTTC,CASSQGTQSRGEQFF
TRBV9,TRBJ1-4,NA,NA,TGTGCCAGCAGCGGCTTTAGCGGAGGGGTTAATGAAAAACTGTTTTTT,CASSGFSGGVNEKLFF
TRBV29-1,TRBJ1-3,NA,NA,TGCAGCGGACTTTCCTCTGGAAACACCATATATTTT,CSGLSSGNTIYF
TRBV19,TRBJ2-1,NA,NA,TGTGCCAGTAAAGATATCGGGGGGCCACATGAGCAGTTCTTC,CASKDIGGPHEQFF
TRBV4-3,TRBJ1-5,NA,TRBD1,TGCGCCAGCAGCCAAGATTTCGGACAGGACAATCAGCCCCAGCATTTT,CASSQDFGQDNQPQHF
TRBV6-6,TRBJ1-4,NA,TRBD1,TGTGCCAGCCTGCACAGGGGGCTATATGAAAAACTGTTTTTT,CASLHRGLYEKLFF
TRBV7-3,TRBJ1-1,NA,TRBD1,TGTGCCAGCAGCTCCGACAGGGGCTCACCTGAAGCTTTCTTT,CASSSDRGSPEAFF
TRBV7-2,TRBJ2-1,NA,TRBD2,TGTGCCAGCAGCTTATCCAGCGGGGTCAATGAGCAGTTCTTC,CASSLSSGVNEQFF
TRBV6-2/TRBV6-3,TRBJ2-7,NA,TRBD2,TGTGCCAGCAGTTACTTTGCGGGGGGGAGCGAGCAGTACTTC,CASSYFAGGSEQYF
TRBV9,TRBJ2-1,NA,TRBD2,TGTGCCAGCAGCGTAGGAGGCGGGGGGGCGTACAATGAGCAGTTCTTC,CASSVGGGGAYNEQFF
TRBV9,TRBJ1-2,NA,NA,TGTGCCAGCAGCGTCAGCGACAGTCCTAACTATGGCTACACCTTC,CASSVSDSPNYGYTF
TRBV6-2/TRBV6-3,TRBJ1-2,once,TRBD1,TGTGCCAGCAGTTACTCAGAAACAGGGGGCTATGGCTACACCTTC,CASSYSETGGYGYTF
TRBV29-1,TRBJ1-2,NA,NA,TGCAGCGTTGAGTATCCAGATAACTATGGCTACACCTTC,CSVEYPDNYGYTF
TRBV7-2,TRBJ1-1,NA,TRBD1,TGTGCCAGCAGCTCGAAGACAGGGATGATGAACACTGAAGCTTTCTTT,CASSSKTGMMNTEAFF
TRBV4-2,TRBJ2-3,NA,TRBD2,TGTGCCAGCAGCCAAGGGTTTCTAGCGGGGGAGCGTAGCACAGATACGCAGTATTTT,CASSQGFLAGERSTDTQYF
TRBV7-2,TRBJ1-3,few,NA,TGTGCCAGCAGCTTTAATCGGGGATCTGGAAACACCATATATTTT,CASSFNRGSGNTIYF
TRBV29-1,TRBJ2-5,NA,NA,TGCAGCGTCGACGACAGTTTACAAGAGACCCAGTACTTC,CSVDDSLQETQYF
TRBV6-5,TRBJ1-4,NA,TRBD1,TGTGCCAGCATGGGACAGGGGCATGAAAAACTGTTTTTT,CASMGQGHEKLFF
TRBV6-4,TRBJ2-7,NA,TRBD1,TGTGCCAGCAGAAAGGACAGGGGCCACGAGCAGTACTTC,CASRKDRGHEQYF
TRBV11-2,TRBJ2-1,NA,TRBD2,TGTGCCAGCAGCTTAGCCGGGGGGAAAGCCGATGAGCAGTTCTTC,CASSLAGGKADEQFF
TRBV27,TRBJ2-5,NA,TRBD1,TGTGCCAGCAGTTTATCTTTTGGGACAGGGAAGGAGACCCAGTACTTC,CASSLSFGTGKETQYF
TRBV11-2,TRBJ1-1,NA,TRBD1,TGTGCCAGCAGCTTCACAGGGGGCCAGGGTCGACACACTGAAGCTTTCTTT,CASSFTGGQGRHTEAFF
TRBV24-1,TRBJ2-4,NA,NA,TGTGCCACCAGGGACAGTCTATACTTC,CATRDSLYF
TRBV7-6,TRBJ1-4,NA,NA,TGTGCCAGCAGCTCAGGTTACTTCGTTGAAAAACTGTTTTTT,CASSSGYFVEKLFF
TRBV5-1,TRBJ1-2,NA,TRBD1,TGCGCCAGCAGACAGATGACAGGGGGGGACTATGGCTACACCTTC,CASRQMTGGDYGYTF
TRBV5-5,TRBJ1-5,NA,TRBD1,TGTGCCAGCAGCTTGAGACAGGGGGTTAGCAATCAGCCCCAGCATTTT,CASSLRQGVSNQPQHF
TRBV9,TRBJ2-3,NA,TRBD2,TGTGCCAGCAGCGTACTAGCGGGGATCACAGATACGCAGTATTTT,CASSVLAGITDTQYF
TRBV6-5,TRBJ2-5,NA,NA,TGTGCCAGCAGTTATCACTATCGGGTAGAAGAGACCCAGTACTTC,CASSYHYRVEETQYF
TRBV11-1,TRBJ2-7,NA,TRBD1,TGTGCCAGCAGCCCCCGGGACAGGGGGCGAGAGCAGTACTTC,CASSPRDRGREQYF
TRBV19,TRBJ1-1,NA,TRBD1,TGTGCCAGTAGACAACCGGGACAGGCTAAAGAATTTGCGGCTTTCTTT,CASRQPGQAKEFAAFF
TRBV7-6,TRBJ1-1,NA,TRBD1,TGTGCCAGCAGCTATGGACAGGGATCTGAAGCTTTCTTT,CASSYGQGSEAFF
TRBV9,TRBJ1-4,once,NA,TGTGCCAGCAGCGTAGCTACGAGCGGTAATGAAAAACTGTTTTTT,CASSVATSGNEKLFF
TRBV11-2,TRBJ2-7,once,TRBD1,TGTGCCAGCAGCTTGAGGACAGGGGGTCCCTACGAGCAGTACTTC,CASSLRTGGPYEQYF
TRBV27,TRBJ1-5,NA,TRBD1,TGTGCCAGCAGTCCGTACAGGGGCTCCTACAATCAGCCCCAGCATTTT,CASSPYRGSYNQPQHF
TRBV18,TRBJ1-1,NA,TRBD1,TGTGCCAGCCCCCCAACCAGGGGGCTCCCGAACACTGAAGCTTTCTTT,CASPPTRGLPNTEAFF
TRBV3-1/TRBV3-2,TRBJ1-1,NA,NA,TGTGCCAGCAGCCAAGCCCTATTGGAGGCTGAAGCTTTCTTT,CASSQALLEAEAFF
TRBV6-6,TRBJ1-1,NA,NA,TGTGCCAGCAGACGGAGGACTGAAGCTTTCTTT,CASRRRTEAFF
TRBV29-1,TRBJ1-2,NA,NA,TGCAGCGTTGTTTACAGGGCAGTATATACCTTC,CSVVYRAVYTF
TRBV19,TRBJ1-2,NA,NA,TGTGCCGCGGCAGGGCACACGAACTATGGCTACACCTTC,CAAAGHTNYGYTF
TRBV5-1,TRBJ2-7,NA,NA,TGCGCCAGCAGCCCCACCGCGGGAACGGCTACGGGGCAGTACTTC,CASSPTAGTATGQYF
TRBV10-3,TRBJ1-1,NA,NA,TGTGCCATCTCGTTACAGGAAAACACTGAAGCTTTCTTT,CAISLQENTEAFF
TRBV3-1/TRBV3-2,TRBJ1-2,NA,NA,TGTGCCAGCAGCCAAGCCCCCGGGAACTATGGCTACACCTTC,CASSQAPGNYGYTF
TRBV11-2,TRBJ2-7,NA,TRBD1,TGTGCCAGCAGCAAACCGGGACAGGGACTGGAGCAGTACTTC,CASSKPGQGLEQYF
TRBV10-3,TRBJ2-7,NA,TRBD1,TGTGCCAGCCGGGACAGGGGCTACGAGCAGTACTTC,CASRDRGYEQYF
TRBV10-3,TRBJ2-5,NA,TRBD2,TGTGCCATCAGTGAGGGGAGGACTAGCGGGGGGAAAGAGACCCAGTACTTC,CAISEGRTSGGKETQYF